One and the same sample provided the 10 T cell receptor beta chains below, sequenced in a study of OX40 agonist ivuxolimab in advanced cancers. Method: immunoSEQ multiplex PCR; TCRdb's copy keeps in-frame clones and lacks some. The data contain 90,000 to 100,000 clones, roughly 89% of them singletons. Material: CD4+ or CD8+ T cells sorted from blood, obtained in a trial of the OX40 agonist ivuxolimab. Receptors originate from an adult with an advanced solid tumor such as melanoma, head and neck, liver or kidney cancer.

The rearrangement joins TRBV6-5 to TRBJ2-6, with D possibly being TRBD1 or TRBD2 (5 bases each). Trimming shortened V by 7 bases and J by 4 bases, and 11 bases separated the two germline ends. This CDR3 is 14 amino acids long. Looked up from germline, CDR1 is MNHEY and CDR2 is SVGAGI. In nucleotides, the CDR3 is TGTGCCAGCATCGACGGGGCCGGGGCCAACGTCCTGACTTTC. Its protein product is CASIDGAGANVLTF.

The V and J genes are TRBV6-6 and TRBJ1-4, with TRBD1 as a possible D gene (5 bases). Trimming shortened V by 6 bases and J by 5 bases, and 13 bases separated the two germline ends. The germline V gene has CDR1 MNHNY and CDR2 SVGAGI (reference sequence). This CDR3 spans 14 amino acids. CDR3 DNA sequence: TGTGCCAGCAGCTCAGGGTTAAGCAATGAAAAACTGTTTTTT. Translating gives CASSSGLSNEKLFF.

CDR3 sequence reads: CASSFGQHSGNTIYF. The CDR3 DNA is TGTGCCAGCAGCTTCGGGCAGCACTCTGGAAACACCATATATTTT. The V call is TRBV28, the J call TRBJ1-3, with unresolved D. The CDR3 length is 15 residues. In germline, CDR1 is MDHEN, CDR2 SYDVKM. The germline V and J ends were trimmed by 6 bases and 0 bases, with 12 bases remaining between them.

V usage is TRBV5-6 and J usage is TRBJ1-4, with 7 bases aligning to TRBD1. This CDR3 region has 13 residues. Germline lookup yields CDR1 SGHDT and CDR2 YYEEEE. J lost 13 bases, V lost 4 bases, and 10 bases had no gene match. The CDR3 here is CASSQPGQQILFF. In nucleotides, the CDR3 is TGTGCCAGCAGCCAACCGGGACAGCAGATACTGTTTTTT.

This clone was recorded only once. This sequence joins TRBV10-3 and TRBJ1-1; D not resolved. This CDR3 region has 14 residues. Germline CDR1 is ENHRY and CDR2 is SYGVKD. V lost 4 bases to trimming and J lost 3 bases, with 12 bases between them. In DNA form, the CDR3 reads TGTGCCATCAGTGGCCGGGGTGGGGACACTGAAGCTTTCTTT. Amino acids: CAISGRGGDTEAFF.

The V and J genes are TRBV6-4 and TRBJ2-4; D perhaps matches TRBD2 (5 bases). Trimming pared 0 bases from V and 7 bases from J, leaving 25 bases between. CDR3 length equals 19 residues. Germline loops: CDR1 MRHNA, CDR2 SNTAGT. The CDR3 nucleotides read TGTGCCAGCAGTGACTCAATTCCCGCGCGGGTTGTAAATTGGAACATTCAGTACTTC. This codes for CASSDSIPARVVNWNIQYF.

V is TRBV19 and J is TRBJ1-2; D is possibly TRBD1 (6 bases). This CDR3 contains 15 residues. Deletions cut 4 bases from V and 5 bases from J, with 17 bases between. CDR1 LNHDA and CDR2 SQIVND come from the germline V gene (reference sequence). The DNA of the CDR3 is TGTGCCAGTAGTACGCAGGGGCAAAGATTGTATGGCTACACCTTC. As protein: CASSTQGQRLYGYTF.

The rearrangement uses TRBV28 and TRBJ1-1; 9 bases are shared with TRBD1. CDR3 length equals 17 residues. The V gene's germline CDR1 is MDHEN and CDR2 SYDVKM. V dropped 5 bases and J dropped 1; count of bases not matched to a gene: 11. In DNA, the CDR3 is TGTGCCAGCAGTCCCCCCGGGACAGGGCCGGGGAACACTGAAGCTTTCTTT. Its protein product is CASSPPGTGPGNTEAFF.

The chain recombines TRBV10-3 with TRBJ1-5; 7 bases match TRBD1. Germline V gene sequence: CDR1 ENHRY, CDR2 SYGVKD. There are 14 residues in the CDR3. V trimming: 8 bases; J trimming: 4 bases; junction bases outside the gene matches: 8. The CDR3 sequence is CAISGGTVNQPQHF. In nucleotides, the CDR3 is TGTGCCATCTCGGGTGGGACAGTGAATCAGCCCCAGCATTTT.

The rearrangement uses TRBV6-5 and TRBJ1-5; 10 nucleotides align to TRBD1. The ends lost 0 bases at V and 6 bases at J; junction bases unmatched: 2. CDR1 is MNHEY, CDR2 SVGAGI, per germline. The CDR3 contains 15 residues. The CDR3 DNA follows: TGTGCCAGCAGTTACTCGGGACAGGGGTCTCAGCCCCAGCATTTT. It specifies CASSYSGQGSQPQHF.